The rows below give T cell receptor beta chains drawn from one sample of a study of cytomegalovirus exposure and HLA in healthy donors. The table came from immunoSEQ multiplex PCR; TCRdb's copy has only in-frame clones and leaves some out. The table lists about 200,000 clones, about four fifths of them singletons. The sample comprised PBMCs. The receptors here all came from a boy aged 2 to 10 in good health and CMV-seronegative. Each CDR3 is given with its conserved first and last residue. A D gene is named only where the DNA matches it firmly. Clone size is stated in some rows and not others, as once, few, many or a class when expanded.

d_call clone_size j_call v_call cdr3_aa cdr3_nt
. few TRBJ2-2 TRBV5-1 CASSWGEGELFF TGCGCCAGCAGCTGGGGCGAGGGGGAGCTGTTTTTT
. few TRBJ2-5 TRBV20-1 CSARRETQYF TGCAGTGCTAGACGAGAGACCCAGTACTTC
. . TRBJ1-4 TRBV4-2 CASAPGPRGEKLFF TGTGCCAGCGCGCCGGGCCCAAGGGGGGAAAAACTGTTTTTT
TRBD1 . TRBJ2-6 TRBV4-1 CASSQAWTGDGANGLTF TGCGCCAGCAGCCAAGCCTGGACAGGGGACGGGGCCAACGGCCTGACTTTC
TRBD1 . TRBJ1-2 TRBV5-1 CASSPGQGALLGGYTF TGCGCCAGCAGCCCGGGACAGGGGGCTTTGCTGGGGGGCTACACCTTC
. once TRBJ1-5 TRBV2 CASSEGRGGEQPQHF TGTGCCAGCAGTGAGGGCAGGGGTGGTGAACAGCCCCAGCATTTT
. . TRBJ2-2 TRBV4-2 CASSRPRNTGELFF TGTGCCAGCAGCCGCCCGCGAAACACCGGGGAGCTGTTTTTT
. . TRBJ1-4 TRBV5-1 CASSLGYGGEKLFF TGCGCCAGCAGCTTGGGATACGGGGGTGAAAAACTGTTTTTT
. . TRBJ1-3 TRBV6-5 CASSYSWTDSGNTIYF TGTGCCAGCAGTTACTCGTGGACAGACTCTGGAAACACCATATATTTT
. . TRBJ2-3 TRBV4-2 CASSQDRAGADTQYF TGTGCCAGCAGCCAAGATAGGGCAGGGGCAGATACGCAGTATTTT
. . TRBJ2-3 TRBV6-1 CASSERMARKADTQYF TGTGCCAGCAGTGAACGGATGGCTAGGAAAGCAGATACGCAGTATTTT
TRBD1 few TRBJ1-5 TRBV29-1 CSVLTGVSSQPQHF TGCAGCGTCCTGACAGGGGTATCGAGTCAGCCCCAGCATTTT
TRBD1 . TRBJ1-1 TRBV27 CASSSQGAPCTEAFF TGTGCCAGCAGTTCACAGGGGGCCCCTTGCACTGAAGCTTTCTTT
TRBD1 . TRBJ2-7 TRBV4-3 CASSQVAGTGAPYEQYF TGCGCCAGCAGCCAGGTTGCCGGGACAGGGGCCCCCTACGAGCAGTACTTC
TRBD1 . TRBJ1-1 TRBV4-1 CASSQGDRLNTEAFF TGCGCCAGCAGCCAAGGGGACAGGCTGAACACTGAAGCTTTCTTT
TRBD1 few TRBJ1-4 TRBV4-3 CASSQDWGDSLATNEKLFF TGCGCCAGCAGCCAAGACTGGGGGGACAGTCTTGCAACTAATGAAAAACTGTTTTTT
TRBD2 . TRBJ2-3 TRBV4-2 CASGSGGADTQYF TGTGCCAGCGGGAGCGGGGGGGCAGATACGCAGTATTTT
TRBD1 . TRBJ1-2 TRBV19 CASSTGGAFYGYTF TGTGCCAGTAGTACAGGGGGCGCTTTCTATGGCTACACCTTC
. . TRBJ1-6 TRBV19 CASSGRPNSPLHF TGTGCCAGTAGTGGGAGACCCAATTCACCCCTCCACTTT
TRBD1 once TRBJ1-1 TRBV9 CASSVLSGDRWNTEAFF TGTGCCAGCAGCGTTTTAAGCGGGGACAGGTGGAACACTGAAGCTTTCTTT
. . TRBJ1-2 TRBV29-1 CSVARQAMGLF TGCAGCGTTGCCCGACAGGCGATGGGTCTCTTC
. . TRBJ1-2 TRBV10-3 CAISARADGYTF TGTGCCATCAGTGCCAGGGCTGATGGCTACACCTTC
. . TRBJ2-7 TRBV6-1 CASSEGKGLLSYEQYF TGTGCCAGCAGTGAAGGGAAGGGACTGTTATCCTACGAGCAGTACTTC